This T cell receptor (beta chain) derives from a study of CD8+CD57+ T cells in acquired aplastic anemia. Study background: On average, healthy donors gave 10 million to 14 million reads for CD4+ cells.

Findings and caveats of the study: Roughly 30 sequences, all CD8+ CDR3, were shared between patients and controls.

The germline V and J ends were trimmed by 0 bases and 4 bases, with 13 bases remaining between them. The CDR3 is 15 residues long. Germline V CDR1 and CDR2: SGDLS, YYNGEE. Using genomic DNA as the template, TCR beta VDJ and CDR3 profiling was carried out. One entry per CDR3 protein, called by TCRdb with MiXCR from the reads. The repertoire holds about 220,000 distinct CDR3 sequences, with almost 35% as singletons. This clonotype was recorded at least ten times. Its antigen is as yet unknown. The material sequenced was sorted CD4+, CD8+, or CD8+CD57+ T cells (not recorded which) from PBMCs. This clonotype was sampled from a human donor in good health, serving as a control. The rearrangement links TRBV9 to TRBJ1-1; tentative D call: TRBD1 (5 bases). The CDR3 nucleotides are TGTGCCAGCAGCGTAGGCGAGGCAAGGGGCACTGAAGCTTTCTTT. The encoded protein is CASSVGEARGTEAFF.